The sequence of this TCR beta chain was determined in a study of T cells after somatic rescue of genetic block. The V gene lost 0 bases and the J gene lost 5 bases, with 9 bases spanning the gap. CDR1 SGHAT and CDR2 FQNNGV come from the germline V gene. This CDR3 region has 14 residues. The assay was immunoSEQ multiplex PCR, and TCRdb's table has in-frame clones only and misses some. This sample has 11,000 or so clones, with about four fifths found just once. This clonotype originated in a boy younger than 18. The chain carries TRBV11-2 and TRBJ2-3; D ambiguous. Sequencing was done on a sample of peripheral blood mononuclear cells (PBMCs). The CDR3 loop reads CASSLDSGEDTQYF. The CDR3 DNA reads as TGTGCCAGCAGCTTAGACTCGGGCGAAGATACGCAGTATTTT. The complete variable domain, with remaining parts taken from reference TRBV11-2 and TRBJ2-3, reads EAGVAQSPRYKIIEKRQSVAFWCNPISGHATLYWYQQILGQGPKLLIQFQNNGVVDDSQLPKDRFSAERLKGVDSTLKIQPAKLEDSAVYLCASSLDSGEDTQYFGPGTRLTVL.